The 23 T cell receptor beta chains presented below share a single source sample, sequenced in a study of Graves' ophthalmopathy and Graves' hyperthyroidism (dated by TCRdb to between 2018 and 2020). The data were produced on an Illumina HiSeq 2000. TCR beta CDR3 regions were amplified from RNA transcripts for repertoire sequencing. HTBI primers and the Qiagen OneStep RT-PCR kit were used in a first-round RT-PCR, which was followed by a second-round multiplex PCR, size selection and purification. TCRdb trimmed public reads at Q25 via fastp, called clones via MiXCR and kept in-frame beta chains. Each CDR3 protein gets just one entry, which takes the most common genes and DNA from the rows behind it. The sample includes tens of thousands of distinct CDR3 sequences, with 52% observed a single time. Around 18% of the sample belongs to the ten largest clones. The sample comprised peripheral blood. The source is an adult man with Graves' ophthalmopathy.

This clonotype was recorded many times. The J gene is TRBJ1-3, the V gene TRBV4-3; 8 positions match TRBD1. The germline V gene encodes CDR1 LGHNA and CDR2 YSLEER. With 0 bases clipped from V and 3 bases from J, the junction kept 4 bases outside the gene matches. The CDR3 sequence is 16 residues long. The CDR3 DNA reads as TGCGCCAGCAGCCAAGATTGGACAGGGAGTGGAAACACCATATATTTT. Its protein is CASSQDWTGSGNTIYF.

The CDR3 sequence: CASSQGQLNTEAFF. CDR3 coding DNA: TGCGCCAGCAGCCAAGGGCAGCTGAACACTGAAGCTTTCTTT. The V and J genes are TRBV4-3 and TRBJ1-1; D not resolved. Trimming pared 1 base from V and 0 bases from J, leaving 6 bases between. This CDR3 region has 14 residues. From germline, CDR1 is LGHNA and CDR2 YSLEER.

The CDR3 sequence is CATSRVSLGQPQHF. CDR3 in DNA: TGTGCCACCAGCAGGGTGAGCCTAGGGCAGCCCCAGCATTTT. The chain recombines TRBV15 with TRBJ1-5; D uncertain. This CDR3 comprises 14 residues. Germline loops: CDR1 LNHNV, CDR2 YYDKDF (reference sequence). Deletions cut 3 bases from V and 7 bases from J, with 13 bases between.

Turning to this clonotype: The CDR3 end shows no conserved phenylalanine or tryptophan, and so a read error is likely. The DNA is omitted, as the CDR3 cannot be located on it reliably, and the CDR3 follows TCRdb's listing. V usage is TRBV20-1 and J usage is TRBJ1-2. From germline, CDR1 is DFQATT and CDR2 SNEGSKA (reference sequence). The CDR3 is 8 amino acids in total, end residues counted. The CDR3 loop is CSANSGTS.

At least ten counts were recorded for this clonotype. The chain joins TRBV20-1 to TRBJ1-1; the D gene is possibly TRBD1 (5 bases). The CDR3 is 13 residues long. CDR1 is DFQATT and CDR2 is SNEGSKA in the germline V gene (reference sequence). Deletions cut 5 bases from V and 3 bases from J, with 13 bases between. CDR3 sequence (DNA): TGCAGTGCTCCCCGGAGAGGGGACACTGAAGCTTTCTTT. It specifies CSAPRRGDTEAFF.

In this sample, this clonotype turned up many times. The rearrangement joins TRBV7-2 to TRBJ1-4, with 9 bases lining up with TRBD1. From germline, CDR1 is SGHTA and CDR2 FQGNSA. This CDR3 has 15 residues. Losses at the gene ends were 5 bases for V and 4 bases for J; bases not matched to a gene: 5. CDR3 sequence: CASSPRTGVNEKLFF. As DNA, the CDR3 is TGTGCCAGCAGCCCTAGGACAGGGGTTAATGAAAAACTGTTTTTT.

This clonotype was counted ten times or more. The V gene is TRBV7-3, the J gene TRBJ1-1; D is undetermined. V lost 0 bases and J lost 2, with 4 bases in between. The CDR3 totals 13 residues. CDR1 and CDR2 (germline): SGHTA, FQGTGA. CDR3 loop: CASSLTTNTEAFF. The CDR3 region has the DNA TGTGCCAGCAGCTTAACTACTAACACTGAAGCTTTCTTT.

This clonotype was picked up many times. The chain couples TRBV29-1 to TRBJ1-1; D is possibly TRBD1 (5 bases). CDR1 SQVTM and CDR2 ANQGSEA come from the germline V gene. V was trimmed by 5 bases and J by 0 bases, leaving 10 bases between them. The CDR3 runs 13 residues. As DNA, the CDR3 is TGCAGCGTTCGGGGGGTTATGAACACTGAAGCTTTCTTT. It yields the protein CSVRGVMNTEAFF.

This clonotype was recorded at least ten times. The chain carries TRBV7-9 and TRBJ2-7, with 12 bases lining up with TRBD2. V was clipped by 3 bases and J by 7 bases; unmatched bases: 7. This CDR3 is built from 15 residues. The germline CDR1 and CDR2 sequences are SEHNR and FQNEAQ (reference sequence). Here the CDR3 reads CASSLSTSGRSEQYF. CDR3 bases: TGTGCCAGCAGCTTGAGTACTAGCGGGAGGAGTGAGCAGTACTTC.

V usage is TRBV6-5 and J usage is TRBJ2-3; D is uncertain. The V gene lost 5 bases and the J gene lost 0 bases, with 9 bases spanning the gap. Germline lookup yields CDR1 MNHEY and CDR2 SVGAGI. The CDR3 is 14 amino acids. CDR3 nucleotides: TGTGCCAGCAGTAATGCGGTTAGCACAGATACGCAGTATTTT. Translation gives CASSNAVSTDTQYF.

This rearrangement joins TRBV2 to TRBJ1-5, with no clear D. Trimming took off 0 bases at V and 7 bases at J, with 10 bases between the two ends. The CDR3 consists of 14 residues. The V gene's germline CDR1 is SNHLY and CDR2 FYNNEI. CDR3 amino acids: CASSEASGIQPQHF. DNA of the CDR3: TGTGCCAGCAGTGAAGCTAGCGGGATCCAGCCCCAGCATTTT.

The chain couples TRBV11-2 to TRBJ1-2, with 7 bases lining up with TRBD1. V shed 0 bases, J shed 3 bases, and the junction held 4 bases outside the gene matches. The CDR3 sequence is 15 residues long. The germline V gene encodes CDR1 SGHAT and CDR2 FQNNGV. CDR3 coding DNA: TGTGCCAGCAGCTTAGACGCAGGGGGACACTATGGCTACACCTTC. This encodes CASSLDAGGHYGYTF.

This clonotype has ten or more counts. Just one base apart from a much larger clone, this may be a read error. The CDR3 end shows no conserved phenylalanine or tryptophan, and so a read error is likely. V usage is TRBV7-2 and J usage is TRBJ2-3; D is unclear. Between the trimmed V and J ends, which lost 5 bases and 4 bases, there was a span of 13 bases. The CDR3 loop spans 14 amino acids. The germline V gene has CDR1 SGHTA and CDR2 FQGNSA. CDR3 coding DNA: TGTGCCAGCAGCACTCGGGCCGAGGCAGATACGCAGTATCTT. As protein: CASSTRAEADTQYL.

This clonotype was seen more than once but under ten times. This chain connects TRBV5-8 to TRBJ2-4; the match to TRBD1 covers 12 bases. V shed 4 bases and J 0 bases; nucleotides not matched to a gene: 11. Germline V gene lookup returns CDR1 SGHTS and CDR2 YDEGEE. The length of the CDR3 is 19 residues. This chain's CDR3 is CASSPSRDRGRVAKNIQYF. DNA of the CDR3: TGTGCCAGCAGCCCGTCCCGGGACAGGGGGCGGGTAGCCAAAAACATTCAGTACTTC.

This clonotype was seen at least ten times. This rearrangement joins TRBV5-4 to TRBJ2-2, with 13 bases aligning to TRBD2. The V and J ends lost 3 bases and 2 bases, in that order; junction bases with no gene match: 1. Germline CDR1 reads SGHNT; CDR2 reads YYREEE (reference sequence). The CDR3 spans 16 residues. The CDR3, as DNA: TGTGCCAGCAGCTGGGGACTAGCGGGAAACACCGGGGAGCTGTTTTTT. Its protein product is CASSWGLAGNTGELFF.

V gene TRBV10-3 combines with J gene TRBJ2-7, with a tentative D call TRBD2 (6 bases). Germline CDR1 is ENHRY and CDR2 is SYGVKD. V lost 3 bases and J 6 bases, leaving 18 bases between the germline ends. The CDR3 sequence is 15 residues long. This chain's CDR3 is CAISEINNGSPEQYF. The CDR3 DNA follows: TGTGCCATCAGTGAAATTAATAACGGGAGCCCCGAGCAGTACTTC.

The chain couples TRBV6-5 to TRBJ2-7; 8 bases line up with TRBD2. Germline lookup yields CDR1 MNHEY and CDR2 SVGAGI. This CDR3 comprises 15 residues. V dropped 9 bases and J dropped 2; count of bases not matched to a gene: 12. CDR3 nucleotides: TGTGCCAGTTCTTGGCGGGGGGACCTCCCCTACGAGCAGTACTTC. Translation gives CASSWRGDLPYEQYF.

Note on this clonotype: No conserved phenylalanine or tryptophan is present at the end of the CDR3, so a read error is the likely explanation. The limits of the CDR3 on the DNA are not certain, so only TCRdb's listed CDR3 is given. The chain has TRBV9 and TRBJ2-1. The CDR3 has 9 amino acids, counting both end residues. Germline CDR1 SGDLS, CDR2 YYNGEE. CDR3 loop: CASSPRSIS.

This clonotype was seen many times. The V call is TRBV25-1, the J call TRBJ2-5; 10 positions match TRBD2. This CDR3 region has 15 residues. V lost 8 bases to trimming and J lost 5 bases; unmatched junction nucleotides: 11. Per the germline V gene, CDR1 is MGHDK and CDR2 is SYGVNS. The CDR3 DNA reads TGTGCCAGCGGGGAGCGTCTAGCGGGGGTGGAGACCCAGTACTTC. It codes for CASGERLAGVETQYF.

This clonotype ranks as medium-sized. CDR3 in amino acids: CASSVLDTQYF. Here the CDR3 DNA reads TGTGCCAGCAGCGTCTTAGATACGCAGTATTTT. This sequence joins TRBV7-9 and TRBJ2-3; D is ambiguous. V was pared by 5 bases and J by 5 bases, with 5 bases between. Germline V gene lookup returns CDR1 SEHNR and CDR2 FQNEAQ (reference sequence). CDR3 length equals 11 residues.

The count of this clonotype is one. This chain connects TRBV6-5 to TRBJ2-2, with unresolved D. From germline, CDR1 is MNHEY and CDR2 SVGAGI. Trimming pared 3 bases from V and 8 bases from J, leaving 7 bases between. The CDR3 is 12 amino acids. CDR3 DNA sequence: TGTGCCAGCAGTTATGCCCCAGGGGAGCTGTTTTTT. Translation gives CASSYAPGELFF.

J is TRBJ2-7 and V is TRBV15, with D maybe TRBD2 (6 bases). Germline CDR1 and CDR2: LNHNV and YYDKDF (reference sequence). This CDR3 has 13 residues. Trimming took 5 bases from V and 5 from J, leaving 13 bases between them. The DNA of the CDR3 is TGTGCCACCAGCGAGAGGGGCGGGAACGAGCAGTACTTC. As protein: CATSERGGNEQYF.

J is TRBJ1-2 and V is TRBV19; 8 bases map to TRBD1. The CDR3 is made up of 12 amino acids. The J segment lost 6 bases and the V segment lost 9 bases, leaving 6 bases of the junction unmatched. Germline V CDR1 and CDR2: LNHDA, SQIVND (reference sequence). In nucleotides, the CDR3 is TGTGCCAGCCTCTCACAGGGGGATGGCTACACCTTC. This encodes CASLSQGDGYTF.